The next 16 T cell receptor beta chains were all read from a single sample in a study of OX40 agonist ivuxolimab in advanced cancers. Libraries were constructed by the immunoSEQ multiplex PCR assay. The immuneACCESS repertoire file appears here via TCRdb, limited to in-frame rearrangements. These files lack a portion of the clones; in checked studies, under half of the deficit traces to unresolved V genes, and the cause of the others is not known. The sample data list 100,000 or so clones, and approximately 90% of these were observed just once. The ten largest clones add up to 0.7% to 0.9% of the sample. Material: CD4+ or CD8+ T cells sorted from blood, obtained in a trial of the OX40 agonist ivuxolimab. These receptors were obtained from an adult with an advanced solid tumor such as melanoma, head and neck, liver or kidney cancer.

The V and J genes are TRBV6-1 and TRBJ1-2; perhaps TRBD1 as D (6 bases). Trimming shortened V by 0 bases and J by 5 bases, and 10 bases separated the two germline ends. Per the germline V gene, CDR1 is MNHNS and CDR2 is SASEGT. CDR3 length: 14 amino acids. The DNA of the CDR3 is TGTGCCAGCAGTGAAGCAGCAGGGGCGTATGGCTACACCTTC. Its protein product is CASSEAAGAYGYTF.

The gene calls are TRBV10-3 and TRBJ1-6; 7 bases map to TRBD1. Germline V gene sequence: CDR1 ENHRY, CDR2 SYGVKD. Unmatched junction bases numbered 11, after V lost 4 bases and J lost 8 bases. The CDR3 consists of 16 residues. CDR3 region: CAISAAGGGSDSPLHF. The CDR3 coding sequence is TGTGCCATCAGTGCGGCAGGGGGGGGCTCGGATTCACCCCTCCACTTT.

V is TRBV18 and J is TRBJ2-1; TRBD1 or TRBD2 may be the D gene (5 bases each). From germline, CDR1 is KGHSH and CDR2 LQKENI. The CDR3 extends over 17 amino acids. Deletions cut 6 bases from V and 4 bases from J, with 22 bases between. The CDR3 bases are TGTGCCAGCTCTCAGAGGGGATTAGGGTCTAGTTACAATGAGCAGTTCTTC. Translating it yields CASSQRGLGSSYNEQFF.

V usage is TRBV19 and J usage is TRBJ1-4, with D hard to call. Germline loops: CDR1 LNHDA, CDR2 SQIVND (reference sequence). V dropped 6 bases and J dropped 3 bases, with 11 bases sitting between them. The CDR3 totals 14 residues. Here the CDR3 reads CASSRTDPNEKLFF. The CDR3 nucleotides read TGTGCCAGTAGCCGGACCGACCCTAATGAAAAACTGTTTTTT. Drawing the rest from reference TRBV19 and TRBJ1-4, the complete variable domain is DGGITQSPKYLFRKEGQNVTLSCEQNLNHDAMYWYRQDPGQGLRLIYYSQIVNDFQKGDIAEGYSVSREKKESFPLTVTSAQKNPTAFYLCASSRTDPNEKLFFGSGTQLSVL.

This clone was seen a single time. The CDR3 DNA sequence: TGTGCCAGCAGCTTAGGACTAGCGGGAGTAGATACGCAGTATTTT. Translated: CASSLGLAGVDTQYF. V is TRBV7-2 and J is TRBJ2-3; 12 positions match TRBD2. This CDR3 has 15 amino acids. The V and J ends lost 1 base and 5 bases, in that order; junction bases with no gene match: 1. CDR1 is SGHTA and CDR2 is FQGNSA in the germline V gene.

The chain joins TRBV18 to TRBJ1-5; 12 nucleotides agree with TRBD1. CDR3 size: 18 residues. The V and J ends lost 2 bases and 2 bases, in that order; junction bases with no gene match: 7. Germline assignment: CDR1 KGHSH and CDR2 LQKENI. CDR3 bases: TGTGCCAGCTCACCAATGGGACAGGGGGCTCTGGGCAATCAGCCCCAGCATTTT. It translates to CASSPMGQGALGNQPQHF.

The J gene is TRBJ1-1, the V gene TRBV30; a weak D match, TRBD1 (6 bases). The length of the CDR3 is 12 residues. V dropped 3 bases and J dropped 4 bases, with 9 bases sitting between them. The germline V gene has CDR1 GTSNPN and CDR2 SVGIG (reference sequence). DNA of the CDR3: TGTGCCTGGAGACAGGGTGGCACTGAAGCTTTCTTT. Translating it yields CAWRQGGTEAFF.

The chain combines TRBV7-2 with TRBJ1-5, with D uncertain. This CDR3 has 14 residues. Per the germline V gene, CDR1 is SGHTA and CDR2 is FQGNSA. V was trimmed by 1 base and J by 4 bases, leaving 8 bases between them. The CDR3 sequence: CASSLVFQNQPQHF. The CDR3 DNA sequence: TGTGCCAGCAGCTTAGTATTCCAGAATCAGCCCCAGCATTTT.

This sequence joins TRBV7-9 and TRBJ2-1, with D hard to call. Trimming took 1 base from V and 5 from J, leaving 6 bases between them. CDR1 is SEHNR, CDR2 FQNEAQ, per germline (reference sequence). This CDR3 contains 13 residues. The CDR3 here is CASSLDTNNEQFF. The CDR3 nucleotides read TGTGCCAGCAGCTTAGACACAAACAATGAGCAGTTCTTC.

This sequence joins TRBV19 and TRBJ2-7; D is possibly TRBD2 (6 bases). Germline V gives CDR1 LNHDA, CDR2 SQIVND (reference sequence). This CDR3 comprises 14 residues. The ends were cut back, 7 bases at V and 3 bases at J, with 16 bases in the middle. The CDR3 protein is CASIKWDSFYEQYF. In DNA, the CDR3 is TGTGCCAGTATCAAATGGGACTCCTTCTACGAGCAGTACTTC.

V usage is TRBV5-6 and J usage is TRBJ2-1; D uncertain. Trimming took 3 bases from V and 3 from J, leaving 13 bases between them. Per germline, CDR1 SGHDT and CDR2 YYEEEE. This CDR3 comprises 15 residues. Here the CDR3 DNA reads TGTGCCAGCAGCTACTTTCAAGGAATCTACAATGAGCAGTTCTTC. Translated: CASSYFQGIYNEQFF.

This rearrangement joins TRBV19 to TRBJ2-4; D call uncertain. Germline-derived CDR1 and CDR2 are LNHDA and SQIVND (reference sequence). The V gene lost 6 bases and the J gene lost 5 bases, with 5 bases spanning the gap. CDR3 size: 11 residues. CDR3 region: CASRAQNIQYF. CDR3 DNA sequence: TGTGCCAGTAGGGCGCAAAACATTCAGTACTTC.

This rearrangement joins TRBV21-1 to TRBJ2-3; the table calls TRBD1, which could not be checked here. TRBV21-1 is an annotated pseudogene. The CDR3 covers 17 residues. This CDR3 reads CASSISEDRGYSDTQYF. Here the CDR3 DNA reads TGTGCCAGCAGCATTAGTGAAGACAGGGGGTACTCAGATACGCAGTATTTT.

The gene calls are TRBV27 and TRBJ2-7; either TRBD1 or TRBD2 may fit D (6 bases each). Germline CDR1 reads MNHEY; CDR2 reads SMNVEV (reference sequence). V lost 7 bases and J 0 bases, leaving 28 bases between the germline ends. CDR3 length: 19 amino acids. The CDR3 sequence is CASTPRGGGIRRSSYEQYF. The CDR3 nucleotides read TGTGCCAGCACTCCCAGGGGAGGAGGGATTAGAAGGTCCTCCTACGAGCAGTACTTC.

This clone was observed a handful of times. This chain links TRBV10-1 with TRBJ2-2; 8 positions match TRBD1. The length of the CDR3 is 16 residues. The V and J ends lost 8 bases and 1 base, in that order; junction bases with no gene match: 9. Germline V gives CDR1 WNHNN, CDR2 SYGVQD (reference sequence). The CDR3 nucleotides are TGCGCCAGCGGAGAAGTCGGGACAGGGAACACCGGGGAGCTGTTTTTT. This codes for CASGEVGTGNTGELFF.

This rearrangement joins TRBV7-2 to TRBJ1-5; TRBD1 matches 9 bases. Per germline, CDR1 SGHTA and CDR2 FQGNSA. J lost 0 bases, V lost 5 bases, and 11 bases had no gene match. The CDR3 is 18 amino acids. The CDR3 DNA reads as TGTGCCAGCAGCCAGAATCGACAGGGGGTTGATAGCAATCAGCCCCAGCATTTT. Translating it yields CASSQNRQGVDSNQPQHF.